Reported below is one T cell receptor (beta chain). Within Nashville, Tennessee resided all donors, each a Caucasian adult. The split of CD4+ cells yielded CD45RA+ naive and CD45RA-negative memory subsets. The data were taken from a study of shared clonotypes between healthy human individuals. Trimming removed 6 bases from V and 12 bases from J, with 24 bases in between. This CDR3 region has 15 residues. Germline CDR1 KGHSH, CDR2 LQKENI. An assay was performed, and its level was deep. Across several immunoSEQ plates, the genomic DNA of each subset was split evenly. TCRdb's table, derived via immunoSEQ multiplex PCR, lists solely in-frame clones and lacks some. In the table there are 300,000 or so clones, around 72% of which are singletons.

The source is a man under 40 in good health. This chain joins TRBV18 and TRBJ2-1; D possibly matches TRBD1 or TRBD2 (5 bases each). The sample was memory CD4+ T cells sorted from blood. The sample's subset: CD45RA-negative fraction. The CDR3: CASSLGDKPRGGQFF. The CDR3 DNA is TGTGCCAGCTCCCTGGGAGACAAACCTAGGGGCGGGCAGTTCTTC. The full variable domain, its missing parts supplied by reference TRBV18 and TRBJ2-1, is NAGVMQNPRHLVRRRGQEARLRCSPMKGHSHVYWYRQLPEEGLKFMVYLQKENIIDESGMPKERFSAEFPKEGPSILRIQQVVRGDSAAYFCASSLGDKPRGGQFFGPGTRLTVL.